What follows describes a single T cell receptor beta chain. The germline gives CDR1 KGHSH, CDR2 LQKENI. V lost 1 base to trimming and J lost 5 bases, with 11 bases between them. The CDR3 spans 15 residues. This sample is drawn from a study of control samples from healthy donors and cancer patients. Some clones are missing from TCRdb's copy, which holds only in-frame ones; the method was immunoSEQ multiplex PCR. The table includes 110,000 or so clones, about 86% detected once. V and J are TRBV18 and TRBJ2-2; a possible D gene is TRBD2 (5 bases). The specimen sequenced was blood. This TCR was sampled from a man between 25 and 39 years old in good health. In nucleotides, the CDR3 is TGTGCCAGCTCACCACGGGCGGGTCGGACCGGGGAGCTGTTTTTT. Its protein product is CASSPRAGRTGELFF.